This entry lists 30 T cell receptor beta chains sequenced from one sample in a study of T cells in narcolepsy. Sequenced by immunoSEQ multiplex PCR; TCRdb stores in-frame clones only, minus some. This sample has about 13,000 clones, with about 89% found just once. Sequencing used CD45RA- memory CD4+ T cells from PBMCs. These receptors all stem from a human donor with narcolepsy.

The chain couples TRBV7-6 to TRBJ2-2, with TRBD2 matching over 11 bases. Germline values: CDR1 SGHVS, CDR2 FNYEAQ. The CDR3 is 18 residues long. Trimming cost V 6 bases and J 3 bases; bases outside gene matches: 12. The CDR3 nucleotides read TGTGCCAGCAGTATCACAATAGCGGGAGGGCCCGACACCGGGGAGCTGTTTTTT. The encoded protein is CASSITIAGGPDTGELFF.

The gene calls are TRBV11-2 and TRBJ2-5; the match to TRBD1 covers 7 bases. After removal of 4 bases from V and 2 bases from J, the junction contained 7 bases not matched to a gene. The germline gives CDR1 SGHAT, CDR2 FQNNGV. The CDR3 spans 15 residues. CDR3 protein: CASSYTGTEQETQYF. The DNA for the CDR3 is TGTGCCAGCAGCTACACAGGGACAGAACAAGAGACCCAGTACTTC.

The rearrangement uses TRBV6-5 and TRBJ1-1, with a tentative D call TRBD1 (6 bases). Between the trimmed V and J ends, which lost 6 bases and 4 bases, there was a span of 15 bases. The CDR3 is 14 residues long. Germline V gene sequence: CDR1 MNHEY, CDR2 SVGAGI. CDR3 residues: CASSPDRQFTEAFF. CDR3 DNA: TGTGCCAGCAGCCCCGACAGGCAATTCACTGAAGCTTTCTTT.

The V call is TRBV30, the J call TRBJ1-2; the D gene is possibly TRBD1 (6 bases). V lost 3 bases, J lost 8 bases, and 16 bases lay in between. The germline V gene has CDR1 GTSNPN and CDR2 SVGIG (reference sequence). This CDR3 is 13 amino acids long. This chain's CDR3 is CAWRTGAWGGYTF. The CDR3 coding sequence is TGTGCCTGGAGGACAGGCGCCTGGGGGGGCTACACCTTC. Drawing the rest from reference TRBV30 and TRBJ1-2, the complete variable domain is SQTIHQWPATLVQPVGSPLSLECTVEGTSNPNLYWYRQAAGRGLQLLFYSVGIGQISSEVPQNLSASRPQDRQFILSSKKLLLSDSGFYLCAWRTGAWGGYTFGSGTRLTVV.

This clone was recorded once. The V and J genes are TRBV2 and TRBJ2-2; TRBD2 aligns across 10 bases. The CDR3 is made up of 19 amino acids. Germline trimming cut 6 bases from V and 6 bases from J; bases unmatched to any gene: 19. Germline CDR1 reads SNHLY; CDR2 reads FYNNEI. The CDR3 loop reads CASSLGGLANIGGPGELFF. DNA for the CDR3: TGTGCCAGCAGCCTAGGGGGACTAGCGAACATTGGGGGGCCCGGGGAGCTGTTTTTT. Filled out from reference TRBV2 and TRBJ2-2, the complete variable domain reads EPEVTQTPSHQVTQMGQEVILRCVPISNHLYFYWYRQILGQKVEFLVSFYNNEISEKSEIFDDQFSVERPDGSNFTLKIRSTKLEDSAMYFCASSLGGLANIGGPGELFFGEGSRLTVL.

The chain employs TRBV19 and TRBJ2-7, with 8 bases that match TRBD2. The ends lost 7 bases at V and 3 bases at J; junction bases unmatched: 11. Germline CDR1 LNHDA, CDR2 SQIVND (reference sequence). The length of the CDR3 is 15 residues. The CDR3 nucleotides are TGTGCCAGTAATCCAGGCGCGGGAGGAGGCTACGAGCAGTACTTC. Its translation is CASNPGAGGGYEQYF.

The chain is built from TRBV11-2 and TRBJ1-3; D may be TRBD1 (5 bases). The ends were cut back, 2 bases at V and 0 bases at J, with 8 bases in the middle. CDR1 SGHAT and CDR2 FQNNGV come from the germline V gene. The CDR3 runs 15 residues. CDR3 nucleotide sequence: TGTGCCAGCAGCTTATTTCAGGGCTCTGGAAACACCATATATTTT. It codes for CASSLFQGSGNTIYF.

CDR3 region: CASSPFFGAKGEQYF. CDR3 nucleotides: TGCGCCAGCAGCCCCTTTTTTGGGGCCAAGGGGGAGCAGTACTTC. This chain uses TRBV5-1 with TRBJ2-7; tentatively, D is TRBD1 (5 bases). The CDR3 is 15 amino acids. CDR1 and CDR2 from the germline V gene are SGHRS and YFSETQ. Trimming shortened V by 4 bases and J by 7 bases, and 21 bases separated the two germline ends.

This rearrangement joins TRBV6-6 to TRBJ1-5, with 10 bases matching TRBD1. The CDR3 is made up of 15 amino acids. Germline CDR1 is MNHNY and CDR2 is SVGAGI (reference sequence). J gave up 4 bases and V 6 bases, and 6 bases lay outside the gene matches. The CDR3 region is CASRTGTGENQPQHF. CDR3 coding DNA: TGTGCCAGCAGAACCGGGACAGGGGAAAATCAGCCCCAGCATTTT.

This clone was recorded once. The genes are TRBV6-1 and TRBJ2-1; 12 nucleotides agree with TRBD2. CDR3 size: 15 residues. V gave up 6 bases and J gave up 4 bases; unmatched junction bases: 4. CDR1 is MNHNS and CDR2 is SASEGT in the germline V gene. The CDR3 is CASRTGTSGYNEQFF. Written as DNA, the CDR3 is TGTGCCAGCAGAACCGGGACTAGCGGGTACAATGAGCAGTTCTTC.

The rearrangement links TRBV7-8 to TRBJ2-5; 8 nucleotides line up with TRBD2. V gave up 1 base and J gave up 3 bases; unmatched junction bases: 1. This CDR3 region has 14 residues. CDR1 and CDR2 from the germline V gene are SGHVS and FQNEAQ. CDR3 sequence: CASSLELAEETQYF. For the CDR3, the DNA is TGTGCCAGCAGCTTAGAACTAGCGGAAGAGACCCAGTACTTC.

The chain combines TRBV11-1 with TRBJ2-7; 10 nucleotides line up with TRBD2. The CDR3 spans 16 residues. Germline loops: CDR1 SGHAT, CDR2 FQDESV (reference sequence). V lost 2 bases to trimming and J lost 0 bases; unmatched junction nucleotides: 4. The CDR3 coding sequence is TGTGCCAGCAGCTTATTTGGACTAGCGGACTCCTACGAGCAGTACTTC. It specifies CASSLFGLADSYEQYF.

The chain combines TRBV28 with TRBJ1-2, with TRBD1 matching 9 bases. Losses at the gene ends were 8 bases for V and 8 bases for J; bases not matched to a gene: 9. The germline CDR1 and CDR2 sequences are MDHEN and SYDVKM. CDR3 length: 13 residues. CDR3 sequence (DNA): TGTGCCAGCTCTGAAGACAGGGGGACCGGCTACACCTTC. It translates to CASSEDRGTGYTF.

CDR3 sequence: CASSLRSGRGDTQYF. The CDR3 nucleotides read TGTGCCAGCAGCCTACGTAGCGGGAGGGGAGATACGCAGTATTTT. The V and J genes are TRBV13 and TRBJ2-3; TRBD2 aligns across 11 bases. The length of the CDR3 is 15 residues. Trimming at V came to 5 bases and at J to 5 bases, leaving 6 bases not matched to a gene. The germline V gene has CDR1 PRHDT and CDR2 FYEKMQ (reference sequence).

The J gene is TRBJ1-2, the V gene TRBV5-6; 9 positions agree with TRBD1. The CDR3 extends over 13 amino acids. The germline gives CDR1 SGHDT, CDR2 YYEEEE. The J segment lost 5 bases and the V segment lost 4 bases, leaving 3 bases of the junction unmatched. In DNA form, the CDR3 reads TGTGCCAGCAGCGGGGACAGGGATTATGGCTACACCTTC. This translates into CASSGDRDYGYTF.

The J gene is TRBJ2-7, the V gene TRBV19; 7 bases align to TRBD2. Germline CDR1 is LNHDA and CDR2 is SQIVND (reference sequence). The CDR3 runs 15 residues. With 5 bases clipped from V and 1 base from J, the junction kept 8 bases outside the gene matches. CDR3 sequence reads: CASSRTGTTSYEQYF. As DNA, the CDR3 is TGTGCCAGTAGTCGCACCGGGACTACTTCCTACGAGCAGTACTTC.

J is TRBJ2-7 and V is TRBV30; D perhaps matches TRBD2 (5 bases). Germline-derived CDR1 and CDR2 are GTSNPN and SVGIG (reference sequence). The CDR3 spans 13 residues. The germline V and J ends were trimmed by 4 bases and 2 bases, with 12 bases remaining between them. For the CDR3, the DNA is TGTGCCTGGAAAACGGCGGGTACCTACGAGCAGTACTTC. Translation gives CAWKTAGTYEQYF.

V and J are TRBV5-1 and TRBJ2-1; 10 bases fit TRBD2. The CDR3 loop spans 14 amino acids. With V trimmed by 4 bases and J by 8 bases, 6 bases remained unmatched. CDR1 and CDR2 (germline): SGHRS, YFSETQ. The CDR3 protein is CASSLAGANYEQFF. The CDR3 region has the DNA TGCGCCAGCAGCCTAGCGGGAGCGAACTATGAGCAGTTCTTC.

The CDR3 loop is CASSLRGPNSNQPQHF. DNA of the CDR3: TGTGCCAGCAGCTTAAGGGGGCCTAATAGCAATCAGCCCCAGCATTTT. The rearrangement uses TRBV7-9 and TRBJ1-5, with TRBD1 identical over 7 bases. The CDR3 consists of 16 residues. CDR1 is SEHNR, CDR2 FQNEAQ, per germline (reference sequence). The trim removed 2 bases at V and 0 bases at J, leaving 4 bases unmatched.

This sequence joins TRBV6-1 and TRBJ2-3; 10 bases are shared with TRBD2. Unmatched junction bases numbered 10, after V lost 2 bases and J lost 2 bases. The length of the CDR3 is 18 residues. Germline V CDR1 and CDR2: MNHNS, SASEGT. The CDR3 DNA reads TGTGCCAGCAGTGAAATGATAGCGGGAGGTTTCGCCACAGATACGCAGTATTTT. Translating it yields CASSEMIAGGFATDTQYF.

The CDR3 region has the DNA TGTGCCATCAGTGGAACTCGGGGAATGGCCAAAAACATTCAGTACTTC. It translates to CAISGTRGMAKNIQYF. The rearrangement uses TRBV10-3 and TRBJ2-4, with D possibly TRBD2 on 5 matching bases. CDR3 size: 16 residues. V lost 4 bases to trimming and J lost 1 base, with 14 bases between them. Germline lookup yields CDR1 ENHRY and CDR2 SYGVKD.

The chain is built from TRBV6-1 and TRBJ2-3; 10 bases fit TRBD2. Looked up from germline, CDR1 is MNHNS and CDR2 is SASEGT. V lost 1 base, J lost 7 bases, and 8 bases stayed unmatched. This CDR3 is 16 amino acids long. The CDR3 spells CASSEGLAGGLNTQYF. The CDR3 bases are TGTGCCAGCAGTGAAGGACTAGCGGGTGGGTTAAATACGCAGTATTTT.

This rearrangement joins TRBV6-1 to TRBJ2-5; 7 bases line up with TRBD1. V was pared by 1 base and J by 2 bases, with 7 bases of the junction left unmatched. CDR3 size: 16 residues. Looked up from germline, CDR1 is MNHNS and CDR2 is SASEGT. The chain's CDR3 is CASSEVIPGQQETQYF. The CDR3 nucleotides read TGTGCCAGCAGTGAAGTGATCCCGGGACAGCAAGAGACCCAGTACTTC.

In its sample, this clone was seen once. The chain couples TRBV16 to TRBJ2-3; 10 nucleotides match TRBD2. V shed 4 bases and J 1 base; nucleotides not matched to a gene: 2. Germline V lookup: CDR1 KGHSY, CDR2 FQNENV. The CDR3 sequence is 15 residues long. Written as DNA, the CDR3 is TGTGCCAGCAGCCCCGGACTAGCGGGCACAGATACGCAGTATTTT. Encoded protein: CASSPGLAGTDTQYF.

This sequence joins TRBV19 and TRBJ2-1, with 10 bases aligning to TRBD2. This CDR3 comprises 14 residues. J lost 8 bases, V lost 4 bases, and 5 bases had no gene match. The germline gives CDR1 LNHDA, CDR2 SQIVND (reference sequence). CDR3 region: CASSTLGLADEQFF. In DNA, the CDR3 is TGTGCCAGTAGTACCCTCGGACTAGCGGATGAGCAGTTCTTC.

The gene calls are TRBV5-1 and TRBJ2-1, with 10 positions matching TRBD2. The CDR3 is 17 residues long. J was trimmed by 8 bases and V by 0 bases; bases with no gene match: 11. The germline CDR1 and CDR2 sequences are SGHRS and YFSETQ. CDR3 residues: CASSLGFLAGVYHEQFF. CDR3 sequence (DNA): TGCGCCAGCAGCTTGGGGTTCCTAGCGGGAGTTTATCATGAGCAGTTCTTC. Supplemented by reference TRBV5-1 and TRBJ2-1, the full variable domain reads KAGVTQTPRYLIKTRGQQVTLSCSPISGHRSVSWYQQTPGQGLQFLFEYFSETQRNKGNFPGRFSGRQFSNSRSEMNVSTLELGDSALYLCASSLGFLAGVYHEQFFGPGTRLTVL.

CDR3 DNA: TGTGCCAGCAGTGTCGGGTCACCCCTCCACTTT. Protein: CASSVGSPLHF. The V call is TRBV6-1, the J call TRBJ1-6; D uncertain. CDR3 length equals 11 residues. CDR1 is MNHNS, CDR2 SASEGT, per germline. Trimming removed 4 bases at V and 10 bases at J, with 5 bases between.

A few counts support this clone. The chain recombines TRBV14 with TRBJ2-7; no definite D call. The CDR3 has 11 amino acids. Trimming took off 2 bases at V and 5 bases at J, with 4 bases between the two ends. The V gene's germline CDR1 is SGHDN and CDR2 FVKESK. The CDR3 nucleotides read TGTGCCAGCAGCCAAATTAACGAGCAGTACTTC. Translated, it gives CASSQINEQYF.

The chain recombines TRBV20-1 with TRBJ1-1; unclear D gene. CDR3 length: 11 amino acids. CDR1 and CDR2 from the germline V gene are DFQATT and SNEGSKA (reference sequence). The germline V and J ends were trimmed by 6 bases and 7 bases, with 12 bases remaining between them. CDR3 sequence: CSAEQLIEAFF. CDR3 sequence (DNA): TGCAGTGCGGAACAGCTGATTGAAGCTTTCTTT.

J is TRBJ2-3 and V is TRBV10-3; 7 bases fit TRBD1. The CDR3 extends over 15 amino acids. CDR1 is ENHRY, CDR2 SYGVKD, per germline. The J segment lost 4 bases and the V segment lost 3 bases, leaving 7 bases of the junction unmatched. This chain's CDR3 is CAISELGQRSDTQYF. The CDR3 nucleotides are TGTGCCATCAGTGAATTGGGACAGCGTTCAGATACGCAGTATTTT.